Listed here are 18 T cell receptor beta chains from one sample, sequenced in a study of T cells in Graves' hyperthyroidism and ophthalmopathy. Authors of the study amplified TCR beta CDR3 regions from RNA transcripts. The HTBI primer set drove a first-round RT-PCR of the TCR CDR3. Each CDR3 protein is one row after TCRdb ran MiXCR on the multiplex PCR reads. The profile shows about 400,000 distinct CDR3 sequences, 15% to 18% of them singletons. What was sequenced was blood. The receptors derive from a woman aged 18-29 years with Graves' hyperthyroidism.

V and J are TRBV7-6 and TRBJ2-7; D is tentatively TRBD1 or TRBD2 (6 bases each). Trimming pared 1 base from V and 0 bases from J, leaving 13 bases between. Germline-derived CDR1 and CDR2 are SGHVS and FNYEAQ. The CDR3 loop spans 16 amino acids. CDR3 nucleotide sequence: TGTGCCAGCAGCTTAGAGGGGGGCCCCAGCTCCTACGAGCAGTACTTC. It is translated as CASSLEGGPSSYEQYF.

This clonotype was seen ten or more times. The chain couples TRBV28 to TRBJ2-3; the D gene could be TRBD1 or TRBD2 (5 bases each). Germline V gene lookup returns CDR1 MDHEN and CDR2 SYDVKM. The ends were cut back, 4 bases at V and 0 bases at J, with 14 bases in the middle. The CDR3 sequence is 16 residues long. The chain's CDR3 is CASSSGAASSTDTQYF. The CDR3 DNA follows: TGTGCCAGCAGTTCCGGGGCCGCGTCTAGCACAGATACGCAGTATTTT. Based on the CDR3 plus reference TRBV28 and TRBJ2-3, the full variable domain is DVKVTQSSRYLVKRTGEKVFLECVQDMDHENMFWYRQDPGLGLRLIYFSYDVKMKEKGDIPEGYSVSREKKERFSLILESASTNQTSMYLCASSSGAASSTDTQYFGPGTRLTVL.

This chain links TRBV7-6 with TRBJ2-1; TRBD2 aligns across 10 bases. Germline CDR1 reads SGHVS; CDR2 reads FNYEAQ. The V gene end was trimmed by 2 bases and the J gene end by 10 bases; junction bases not matched to a gene: 11. This CDR3 comprises 16 residues. The CDR3 DNA is TGTGCCAGCAGCTTACTAGCGGGGGAGCGAGCTCCGGAGCAGTTCTTC. It yields the protein CASSLLAGERAPEQFF.

The chain combines TRBV7-9 with TRBJ1-1, with a possible D match to TRBD1 (5 bases). The CDR3 is made up of 14 amino acids. Germline lookup yields CDR1 SEHNR and CDR2 FQNEAQ (reference sequence). Trimming cost V 0 bases and J 5 bases, with 10 bases left between them. The CDR3 here is CASSLALGATEAFF. The CDR3 DNA follows: TGTGCCAGCAGCTTAGCCCTTGGGGCTACTGAAGCTTTCTTT.

This clonotype was detected many times. DNA of the CDR3: TGTGCCAGCCAATCGGGGCCAGGCTATGGCTACACCTTC. This gives the protein CASQSGPGYGYTF. The chain combines TRBV6-1 with TRBJ1-2, with a possible D match to TRBD1 (5 bases). CDR1 is MNHNS and CDR2 is SASEGT in the germline V gene. V shed 8 bases and J shed 4 bases, with 14 bases lying between them. The CDR3 covers 13 residues.

In this sample, this clonotype turned up many times. J is TRBJ1-2 and V is TRBV20-1; tentative D call: TRBD1 (6 bases). Trimming pared 0 bases from V and 4 bases from J, leaving 9 bases between. The length of the CDR3 is 13 residues. The germline gives CDR1 DFQATT, CDR2 SNEGSKA (reference sequence). This CDR3 is CSAREPGAYGYTF. CDR3 nucleotides: TGCAGTGCTAGAGAACCGGGGGCCTATGGCTACACCTTC.

The genes are TRBV20-1 and TRBJ2-5; the match to TRBD1 covers 9 bases. J lost 4 bases, V lost 1 base, and 4 bases had no gene match. The CDR3 sequence is 14 residues long. Per germline, CDR1 DFQATT and CDR2 SNEGSKA (reference sequence). CDR3 loop: CSARAGQGRETQYF. DNA for the CDR3: TGCAGTGCTAGAGCGGGACAGGGAAGAGAGACCCAGTACTTC.

At least ten counts were recorded for this clonotype. This sequence joins TRBV19 and TRBJ1-5; D is unresolved. The CDR3 runs to 13 residues. V lost 7 bases to trimming and J lost 7 bases, with 14 bases between them. From germline, CDR1 is LNHDA and CDR2 SQIVND (reference sequence). The CDR3 sequence is CASNGVSRQPQHF. CDR3 bases: TGTGCCAGTAACGGAGTGAGTAGGCAGCCCCAGCATTTT.

This clonotype was observed at least ten times. V and J are TRBV5-1 and TRBJ2-7; no clear D. The V end was cut by 4 bases, the J end by 2 bases, with 16 bases between. The germline V gene has CDR1 SGHRS and CDR2 YFSETQ. This CDR3 is 15 amino acids long. CDR3 sequence: CASSPRGANTYEQYF. CDR3 in DNA: TGCGCCAGCAGCCCTCGAGGTGCCAATACCTACGAGCAGTACTTC. The variable domain in full, completed from reference TRBV5-1 and TRBJ2-7, reads KAGVTQTPRYLIKTRGQQVTLSCSPISGHRSVSWYQQTPGQGLQFLFEYFSETQRNKGNFPGRFSGRQFSNSRSEMNVSTLELGDSALYLCASSPRGANTYEQYFGPGTRLTVT.

This clonotype was counted ten times or more. CDR3 DNA sequence: TGTGCCAGCAGCGCGGGACTAGCGGACTTTTTAAGCACAGATACGCAGTATTTT. This sequence encodes CASSAGLADFLSTDTQYF. The chain uses TRBV7-2 and TRBJ2-3; TRBD2 matches 11 bases. There are 18 residues in the CDR3. With 5 bases clipped from V and 0 bases from J, the junction kept 10 bases outside the gene matches. Germline V gene sequence: CDR1 SGHTA, CDR2 FQGNSA.

The table lists this clonotype with many counts. This rearrangement joins TRBV19 to TRBJ1-1; D is uncertain. The CDR3 consists of 14 residues. Trimming removed 5 bases at V and 1 base at J, with 11 bases between. Germline V gene lookup returns CDR1 LNHDA and CDR2 SQIVND (reference sequence). The CDR3 DNA reads as TGTGCCAGTAGTCCTCCCCGGCCGAACACTGAAGCTTTCTTT. It yields the protein CASSPPRPNTEAFF.

In its sample, this clonotype was seen many times. This sequence joins TRBV28 and TRBJ2-7; 7 bases are a match to TRBD1. Germline-derived CDR1 and CDR2 are MDHEN and SYDVKM. V shed 5 bases and J 0 bases; nucleotides not matched to a gene: 4. This CDR3 contains 14 residues. CDR3 amino acids: CASSDRASSYEQYF. DNA of the CDR3: TGTGCCAGCAGTGACAGGGCAAGCTCCTACGAGCAGTACTTC. Filled out from reference TRBV28 and TRBJ2-7, the complete variable domain reads DVKVTQSSRYLVKRTGEKVFLECVQDMDHENMFWYRQDPGLGLRLIYFSYDVKMKEKGDIPEGYSVSREKKERFSLILESASTNQTSMYLCASSDRASSYEQYFGPGTRLTVT.

This clonotype was counted ten times or more. The V and J genes are TRBV6-1 and TRBJ2-1, with D perhaps matching TRBD1 (6 bases). This CDR3 comprises 13 residues. Germline assignment: CDR1 MNHNS and CDR2 SASEGT. Trimming left V 5 bases short and J 6 bases short, with 11 bases between. CDR3 amino acids: CASSRIQGNEQFF. CDR3 sequence (DNA): TGTGCCAGCAGTCGAATACAGGGCAATGAGCAGTTCTTC.

This chain connects TRBV20-1 to TRBJ2-5; 7 bases align to TRBD1. Germline lookup yields CDR1 DFQATT and CDR2 SNEGSKA (reference sequence). The ends lost 6 bases at V and 5 bases at J; junction bases unmatched: 9. CDR3 length: 13 amino acids. This CDR3 is CSAPQGDSETQYF. The CDR3 bases are TGCAGTGCACCCCAGGGGGATAGTGAGACCCAGTACTTC.

In its sample, this clonotype was seen many times. The rearrangement joins TRBV5-6 to TRBJ1-1, with D possibly TRBD1 on 6 matching bases. V was cut by 3 bases and J by 1 base, with 10 bases left in between. The V gene's germline CDR1 is SGHDT and CDR2 YYEEEE. The CDR3 length is 14 residues. The CDR3 reads CASSSGQPNTEAFF. The CDR3 nucleotides are TGTGCCAGCAGCTCAGGACAGCCGAACACTGAAGCTTTCTTT.

This clonotype was picked up many times. The chain employs TRBV5-1 and TRBJ1-1; 8 bases align to TRBD1. The CDR3 runs 14 residues. Germline CDR1 SGHRS, CDR2 YFSETQ. V lost 3 bases, J lost 8 bases, and 9 bases stayed unmatched. The CDR3 spells CASSYGPTGGEAFF. The DNA of the CDR3 is TGCGCCAGCAGCTATGGCCCCACAGGGGGGGAAGCTTTCTTT.

This clonotype was seen only a few times. The genes are TRBV2 and TRBJ2-1; TRBD2 agrees at 10 bases. This CDR3 has 17 residues. V shed 4 bases, J shed 6 bases, and the junction held 12 bases outside the gene matches. Looked up from germline, CDR1 is SNHLY and CDR2 is FYNNEI. Here the CDR3 DNA reads TGTGCCAGCAGTGTCCCCAGCGGGAGGGCCAGGGGCAATGAGCAGTTCTTC. Protein product: CASSVPSGRARGNEQFF.

The J gene is TRBJ2-1, the V gene TRBV13; weak D call: TRBD1 (6 bases). Germline V gene lookup returns CDR1 PRHDT and CDR2 FYEKMQ (reference sequence). Deletions cut 5 bases from V and 8 bases from J, with 10 bases between. There are 12 residues in the CDR3. As DNA, the CDR3 is TGTGCCAGCAGCGAACAGGGCGATGAGCAGTTCTTC. Translating it yields CASSEQGDEQFF. Full variable domain (rest looked up from reference TRBV13 and TRBJ2-1): AAGVIQSPRHLIKEKRETATLKCYPIPRHDTVYWYQQGPGQDPQFLISFYEKMQSDKGSIPDRFSAQQFSDYHSELNMSSLELGDSALYFCASSEQGDEQFFGPGTRLTVL.